This TCR beta chain comes out of a study of cytotoxic CD8 clonotypes in ibrutinib-treated CLL. Study-wide context: Across the patients, about a dozen were relapsed/refractory, 15 treatment-naive and approximately 18 IGHV unmutated. Productive templates averaged 255,043 per sample, and productive rearrangements 94,082.

Trimming removed 6 bases from V and 10 bases from J; junction bases left unmatched: 10. Looked up from germline, CDR1 is MNHEY and CDR2 is SVGAGI. This CDR3 is 13 amino acids long. A 1 in 200,000 to 1 in 1 million T cell depth was the sequencing target. Profiling relied on immunoSEQ multiplex PCR, and the TCRdb table lists in-frame clones only, not all of them. The sample holds about 68,000 clones; 68% are singletons and the top ten take 5.7%. The specimen was PBMCs, collected after 12 months of ibrutinib treatment. The rearrangement uses TRBV6-5 and TRBJ1-1; 8 nucleotides agree with TRBD1. The clonotype was recovered from a human donor with chronic lymphocytic leukemia. The CDR3 nucleotides read TGTGCCAGCAGCTTAAGACAGGGGTCGGGAGCTTTCTTT. This codes for CASSLRQGSGAFF.